This TCR beta chain was profiled in a study of blood T cell repertoires in COVID-19. Assay: immunoSEQ multiplex PCR; the TCRdb copy retains only in-frame clones and omits some. This sample has 150,000 to 200,000 clones; around 86% occur once, and the top ten carry roughly 0.57%. The V end was cut by 3 bases, the J end by 5 bases, with 13 bases between. Germline loops: CDR1 SQVTM, CDR2 ANQGSEA. This CDR3 contains 13 residues. This TCR came from a man between 60 and 75 years old with COVID-19, enrolled during active disease. V is TRBV29-1 and J is TRBJ1-1; D not certain. What was sequenced was peripheral blood. CDR3 nucleotides: TGCAGCGTTGACAGCCGACTAGAAACTGAAGCTTTCTTT. This encodes CSVDSRLETEAFF. The whole variable domain, filled in from reference TRBV29-1 and TRBJ1-1, reads SAVISQKPSRDICQRGTSLTIQCQVDSQVTMMFWYRQQPGQSLTLIATANQGSEATYESGFVIDKFPISRPNLTFSTLTVSNMSPEDSSIYLCSVDSRLETEAFFGQGTRLTVV.